The 13 T cell receptor beta chains listed next were all sequenced from one sample in a study of T cell responses to AZD1222 COVID-19 vaccine. Clones were read by immunoSEQ multiplex PCR, and TCRdb kept only the in-frame ones, dropping some. The sample has some 130,000 clones, under 95% seen once. Sequences were derived from peripheral blood, sampled 28 days after the second AZD1222 dose. All receptors come from an adult who received the AZD1222 COVID-19 vaccine.

This chain uses TRBV15 with TRBJ1-2; D unclear. Germline V lookup: CDR1 LNHNV, CDR2 YYDKDF (reference sequence). The germline V and J ends were trimmed by 1 base and 5 bases, with 11 bases remaining between them. The CDR3 runs to 14 residues. The CDR3 is CATSRVGSSYGYTF. CDR3 DNA sequence: TGTGCCACCAGCAGAGTGGGATCCTCATATGGCTACACCTTC.

V usage is TRBV6-5 and J usage is TRBJ2-7; D tentatively fits TRBD1 or TRBD2 (6 bases each). The CDR3 sequence is 14 residues long. V lost 6 bases to trimming and J lost 2 bases, with 14 bases between them. Germline CDR1 reads MNHEY; CDR2 reads SVGAGI. CDR3 DNA sequence: TGTGCCAGCAGCCGGGGGCGGACTACCTACGAGCAGTACTTC. Amino acid sequence: CASSRGRTTYEQYF.

As regards this clone: The junction departs from the called germline gene at one end, perhaps through a read error. The V and J genes are TRBV11-2 and TRBJ2-1, with 14 nucleotides matching TRBD2. Germline V gene sequence: CDR1 SGHAT, CDR2 FQNNGV. This CDR3 is built from 17 residues. CDR3 amino acids: CASSSPRLAGGNNEQFF. CDR3 nucleotide sequence: TGTGCCAGCAGCTCCCCTCGACTAGCGGGAGGGAATAATGAGCAATTCTTC.

This clone has only a few counts. The chain joins TRBV7-3 to TRBJ1-1; D gene uncertain. V lost 5 bases and J 1 base, leaving 11 bases between the germline ends. The germline V gene encodes CDR1 SGHTA and CDR2 FQGTGA. The CDR3 is made up of 14 amino acids. The CDR3 region has the DNA TGTGCCAGCAGCAACGACCCTCAGAACACTGAAGCTTTCTTT. As protein: CASSNDPQNTEAFF.

This chain uses TRBV19 with TRBJ2-7; D tentatively reads TRBD1 or TRBD2 (5 bases each). Trimming took off 1 base at V and 1 base at J, with 11 bases between the two ends. Germline assignment: CDR1 LNHDA and CDR2 SQIVND (reference sequence). The CDR3 contains 15 residues. CDR3 loop: CASSIAGPRSYEQYF. The DNA of the CDR3 is TGTGCCAGTAGTATAGCGGGGCCCCGGTCCTACGAGCAGTACTTC.

The J gene is TRBJ1-3, the V gene TRBV9; weak D call: TRBD1 (6 bases). Germline V gene sequence: CDR1 SGDLS, CDR2 YYNGEE. The germline V and J ends were trimmed by 3 bases and 0 bases, with 13 bases remaining between them. The CDR3 has 16 residues. CDR3 loop: CASSASGHGSGNTIYF. The CDR3 bases are TGTGCCAGCAGCGCATCGGGACACGGCTCTGGAAACACCATATATTTT.

V is TRBV6-2 or TRBV6-3 and J is TRBJ2-5; TRBD2 matches 9 bases. Germline assignment: CDR1 MNHEY and CDR2 SVGEGT. The V and J ends lost 1 base and 5 bases, in that order; junction bases with no gene match: 5. The CDR3 has 15 residues. The DNA for the CDR3 is TGTGCCAGCAGTTACTTGCGGGAGGGCCTGGAGACCCAGTACTTC. Translating gives CASSYLREGLETQYF.

This clone was seen a single time. This sequence joins TRBV29-1 and TRBJ1-5; perhaps TRBD1 as D (6 bases). CDR1 and CDR2 (germline): SQVTM, ANQGSEA. This CDR3 comprises 14 residues. The V and J ends lost 5 bases and 7 bases respectively, with 18 bases between them. CDR3 in DNA: TGCAGCGTTCTCTCAGGGGATTCGGGACAGCCCCAGCATTTT. Protein product: CSVLSGDSGQPQHF.

The chain recombines TRBV27 with TRBJ1-2; a possible D gene is TRBD1 (5 bases). Germline loops: CDR1 MNHEY, CDR2 SMNVEV (reference sequence). The V and J ends lost 0 bases and 5 bases respectively, with 16 bases between them. There are 16 residues in the CDR3. The CDR3 spells CASSLSRGEKQYGYTF. CDR3 DNA sequence: TGTGCCAGCAGTTTATCACGGGGGGAAAAACAGTATGGCTACACCTTC.

V and J are TRBV7-9 and TRBJ2-1; the match to TRBD2 covers 9 bases. With V trimmed by 7 bases and J by 5 bases, 9 bases remained unmatched. Germline CDR1 reads SEHNR; CDR2 reads FQNEAQ (reference sequence). CDR3 length equals 15 residues. DNA of the CDR3: TGTGCCAGCACCTACGAGACTAGCGGACACAATGAGCAGTTCTTC. Its protein product is CASTYETSGHNEQFF.

The V call is TRBV7-8, the J call TRBJ2-1, with a possible D match to TRBD2 (5 bases). V was clipped by 5 bases and J by 3 bases, with 14 bases between them. The CDR3 totals 15 residues. Looked up from germline, CDR1 is SGHVS and CDR2 is FQNEAQ. The CDR3 reads CASSSGRTVYNEQFF. In DNA, the CDR3 is TGTGCCAGCAGCAGCGGCCGGACTGTCTACAATGAGCAGTTCTTC.

The genes are TRBV5-5 and TRBJ1-2, with 8 bases that match TRBD1. V was clipped by 0 bases and J by 2 bases; unmatched bases: 0. The CDR3 runs 14 residues. CDR1 is SGHKS and CDR2 is YYEKEE in the germline V gene (reference sequence). The CDR3 spells CASSLGTGNYGYTF. CDR3 DNA sequence: TGTGCCAGCAGCTTGGGGACAGGGAACTATGGCTACACCTTC.

This clone was recorded only once. The gene calls are TRBV2 and TRBJ2-1, with 8 bases that match TRBD2. The V gene's germline CDR1 is SNHLY and CDR2 FYNNEI. This CDR3 is 15 amino acids long. Germline trimming cut 4 bases from V and 6 bases from J; bases unmatched to any gene: 8. CDR3 in DNA: TGTGCCAGCAGTGCCGACGGGAGGGCTACCAATGAGCAGTTCTTC. It specifies CASSADGRATNEQFF.